This record concerns one TCR beta chain sequence. Trimming removed 5 bases from V and 0 bases from J, with 29 bases in between. Germline CDR1 and CDR2: SGHVS and FQNEAQ. This CDR3 region has 21 residues. Data came from immunoSEQ multiplex PCR; TCRdb stores just in-frame clones and leaves some out. The sample lists hundreds of thousands of clones; 75% to 90% were seen once. The sample comes from a study of blood T cell repertoires in COVID-19. Participants were aged about 18 to 100 years from approximately 25 US areas. The chain couples TRBV7-8 to TRBJ1-5; a possible D gene is TRBD1 (5 bases). This clonotype was obtained from a woman aged 40 to 50 who had recovered from COVID-19. Sample: PBMCs or T cells enriched from blood (not recorded which). CDR3 loop: CASSQPPGVGYLNLSNQPQHF. Written as DNA, the CDR3 is TGTGCCAGCAGCCAACCCCCGGGGGTAGGGTACCTGAACCTTAGCAATCAGCCCCAGCATTTT.